This T cell receptor (beta chain) was sequenced during a study of blood T cell repertoires in COVID-19. Study at large: Researchers got acute and convalescent COVID-19 samples from the United States, Italy and Spain. PBMCs, B-cell-depleted T cells, or T cells provided the cDNA or gDNA that made up the material.

Original data processing: Amplification of reference gene primers was used by the study to estimate nucleated cell counts. Data came from immunoSEQ multiplex PCR; TCRdb stores just in-frame clones and leaves some out. V and J calls and clone size are as listed in that table; D and trimming were resolved from the DNA. The table records 250,000 to 300,000 clones, about 86% of them present only once. Germline loops: CDR1 MNHEY, CDR2 SMNVEV (reference sequence). This CDR3 spans 15 amino acids. V was clipped by 3 bases and J by 0 bases, with 11 bases between them. Material: PBMCs or T cells enriched from blood (not recorded which). The receptor was derived from a young man with acute COVID-19. V is TRBV27 and J is TRBJ1-1; D gene ambiguous. Written as DNA, the CDR3 is TGTGCCAGCAGTTTGGTGGGCGCTATGAACACTGAAGCTTTCTTT. It translates to CASSLVGAMNTEAFF.